This T cell receptor (beta chain) was obtained from a study of cytomegalovirus exposure and HLA in healthy donors. The study ran its PCR with 60 Vbeta and 13 Jbeta primers. TCRdb's table, derived via immunoSEQ multiplex PCR, lists solely in-frame clones and lacks some. The repertoire holds 90,000 to 120,000 clones, with approximately 80% as singletons. As concerns this clone: What it binds is unknown.

The CDR3 contains 15 residues. V was clipped by 1 base and J by 9 bases; unmatched bases: 5. Germline assignment: CDR1 LGHNA and CDR2 YNFKEQ. The study, taken as a whole, reports: The study designated over 150 TCR beta chains cytomegalovirus-associated.

The TCR was taken from a woman in her thirties or forties in good health and CMV-seronegative. The sequenced sample was PBMCs. The chain recombines TRBV4-2 with TRBJ2-1; 11 bases match TRBD2. The CDR3 DNA reads as TGTGCCAGCAGCCAAGGCACTAGCGGGAGTACTGAGCAGTTCTTC. Protein sequence: CASSQGTSGSTEQFF.